The 32 T cell receptor beta chains given below trace back to one sample, sequenced in a study of cytomegalovirus exposure and HLA in healthy donors. 60 Vbeta and 13 Jbeta primers were used in PCR. Method: immunoSEQ multiplex PCR; TCRdb's copy keeps in-frame clones and lacks some. The sample has 150,000 to 200,000 clones, about 80% seen once; the top ten hold roughly 1.4%. Material for sequencing was PBMCs. Source of these receptors: a young woman in good health and CMV-seropositive.

The chain employs TRBV7-2 and TRBJ2-5; a possible D gene is TRBD2 (6 bases). CDR1 SGHTA and CDR2 FQGNSA come from the germline V gene. The V end was cut by 3 bases, the J end by 0 bases, with 8 bases between. This CDR3 has 14 amino acids. The DNA of the CDR3 is TGTGCCAGCAGCTTTGCGGGAAACCAAGAGACCCAGTACTTC. Residues: CASSFAGNQETQYF.

The chain has TRBV28 and TRBJ2-3, with D tentatively TRBD2 (8 bases). Deletions cut 5 bases from V and 6 bases from J, with 18 bases between. From germline, CDR1 is MDHEN and CDR2 SYDVKM. This CDR3 is built from 15 residues. In nucleotides, the CDR3 is TGTGCCAGCAGTCCGATAGCGGGACAGTCGGATACGCAGTATTTT. Its translation is CASSPIAGQSDTQYF.

This chain uses TRBV7-9 with TRBJ1-2, with 7 bases that match TRBD1. The V and J ends lost 5 bases and 5 bases, in that order; junction bases with no gene match: 5. The CDR3 is 13 residues long. CDR1 is SEHNR, CDR2 FQNEAQ, per germline (reference sequence). The CDR3 loop is CASSPMGQYGYTF. In DNA form, the CDR3 reads TGTGCCAGCAGCCCAATGGGACAGTATGGCTACACCTTC.

This clone came up once. This chain links TRBV6-5 with TRBJ1-2, with a tentative D call TRBD1 (5 bases). The V end was cut by 4 bases, the J end by 4 bases, with 10 bases between. There are 13 residues in the CDR3. CDR1 is MNHEY, CDR2 SVGAGI, per germline. CDR3: CASSFGQIYGYTF. In DNA form, the CDR3 reads TGTGCCAGCAGTTTCGGACAAATCTATGGCTACACCTTC.

The chain couples TRBV27 to TRBJ2-1; 9 bases align to TRBD2. Germline values: CDR1 MNHEY, CDR2 SMNVEV (reference sequence). The CDR3 has 14 amino acids. J lost 8 bases, V lost 7 bases, and 9 bases had no gene match. In DNA form, the CDR3 reads TGTGCCAGCAATGGAGTAGCGGGAGACGATGAGCAGTTCTTC. It codes for CASNGVAGDDEQFF.

This clone was seen a handful of times. The rearrangement joins TRBV28 to TRBJ2-7; 13 bases map to TRBD2. CDR1 is MDHEN, CDR2 SYDVKM, per germline. The CDR3 covers 16 residues. V lost 3 bases and J lost 6; bases outside the gene matches: 8. CDR3 nucleotides: TGTGCCAGCAGTTTTCTTTGGACTAGCGGGAGAAGCGAGCAGTACTTC. Protein: CASSFLWTSGRSEQYF.

CDR3 in amino acids: CASSLRSGDAEQFF. CDR3 coding DNA: TGTGCCAGCAGTTTAAGATCGGGAGACGCTGAGCAGTTCTTC. The chain combines TRBV28 with TRBJ2-1; D is possibly TRBD2 (6 bases). Trimming left V 2 bases short and J 9 bases short, with 14 bases between. The germline V gene encodes CDR1 MDHEN and CDR2 SYDVKM. The CDR3 consists of 14 residues.

CDR3 in amino acids: CASSQREDIQYF. CDR3 DNA sequence: TGTGCCAGCAGTCAGCGGGAGGACATTCAGTACTTC. The gene calls are TRBV6-1 and TRBJ2-4; 9 bases align to TRBD2. Looked up from germline, CDR1 is MNHNS and CDR2 is SASEGT. Trimming took 5 bases from V and 8 from J; bases not matched to a gene: 1. The CDR3 is 12 residues long.

This clone is a singleton in its sample. The chain is built from TRBV4-1 and TRBJ2-7; 14 nucleotides agree with TRBD2. Per the germline V gene, CDR1 is MGHRA and CDR2 is YSYEKL. Trimming at V came to 4 bases and at J to 4 bases, leaving 12 bases not matched to a gene. This CDR3 has 18 amino acids. The CDR3 region has the DNA TGCGCCAGCAGCCGCACACCAGCGGGACTAGCGGGGGCATACGAGCAGTACTTC. Protein sequence: CASSRTPAGLAGAYEQYF.

With regard to this clone: Other DNA sequences within the sample encode an identical CDR3. The chain joins TRBV2 to TRBJ2-7; D not resolved. CDR1 is SNHLY, CDR2 FYNNEI, per germline. The CDR3 totals 12 residues. V shed 1 base and J shed 2 bases, with 3 bases lying between them. The CDR3 sequence is CASSEGPYEQYF. The DNA of the CDR3 is TGTGCCAGCAGTGAAGGGCCCTACGAGCAGTACTTC.

This chain uses TRBV28 with TRBJ2-7, with a possible D match to TRBD2 (6 bases). The CDR3 extends over 13 amino acids. V was clipped by 8 bases and J by 3 bases, with 14 bases between them. Germline loops: CDR1 MDHEN, CDR2 SYDVKM. CDR3 sequence (DNA): TGTGCCAGCGGTAGCGGCCGGGTCTACGAGCAGTACTTC. Amino acid sequence: CASGSGRVYEQYF.

The J gene is TRBJ2-1, the V gene TRBV7-9; 7 nucleotides match TRBD2. CDR1 and CDR2 (germline): SEHNR, FQNEAQ (reference sequence). The V gene end was trimmed by 7 bases and the J gene end by 3 bases; junction bases not matched to a gene: 12. This CDR3 is 16 amino acids long. CDR3 DNA: TGTGCCAGCACCAAGACGGGGGAGGGCTTCTACAATGAGCAGTTCTTC. Translating it yields CASTKTGEGFYNEQFF.

The chain has TRBV6-5 and TRBJ1-2; perhaps TRBD1 as D (5 bases). The germline V gene has CDR1 MNHEY and CDR2 SVGAGI. The CDR3 covers 14 residues. The V end was cut by 2 bases, the J end by 4 bases, with 11 bases between. The CDR3 DNA reads as TGTGCCAGCAGTTACAGGGAGGGGAGCTATGGCTACACCTTC. It codes for CASSYREGSYGYTF.

V usage is TRBV7-7 and J usage is TRBJ2-5, with 9 bases lining up with TRBD2. Germline V gene sequence: CDR1 SSHAT, CDR2 FNYEAQ (reference sequence). Germline trimming cut 0 bases from V and 4 bases from J; bases unmatched to any gene: 9. This CDR3 has 17 amino acids. CDR3 residues: CASSLAHGAGGRETQYF. CDR3 DNA: TGTGCCAGCAGCTTAGCTCACGGAGCGGGAGGACGAGAGACCCAGTACTTC.

This clone was detected only a few times. The chain carries TRBV30 and TRBJ2-3; unclear D gene. The CDR3 has 11 amino acids. The V gene lost 7 bases and the J gene lost 5 bases, with 10 bases spanning the gap. CDR1 GTSNPN and CDR2 SVGIG come from the germline V gene (reference sequence). Here the CDR3 reads CASSLGDTQYF. Here the CDR3 DNA reads TGTGCCTCCTCTCTAGGAGATACGCAGTATTTT.

The chain has TRBV29-1 and TRBJ2-5; 10 nucleotides align to TRBD2. The CDR3 sequence is 14 residues long. The germline V gene has CDR1 SQVTM and CDR2 ANQGSEA. The V and J ends lost 5 bases and 7 bases, in that order; junction bases with no gene match: 10. The CDR3 DNA is TGCAGCGTTAGCCTTGGGACTAGCGATGGGACCCAGTACTTC. It yields the protein CSVSLGTSDGTQYF.

In its sample, this clone was seen a few times. The chain couples TRBV11-3 to TRBJ2-7, with a weak D call TRBD2 (6 bases). The V gene's germline CDR1 is SGHNT and CDR2 YENEEA. The ends were cut back, 0 bases at V and 2 bases at J, with 8 bases in the middle. The CDR3 sequence is 14 residues long. The CDR3 reads CASSLELAAYEQYF. CDR3 coding DNA: TGTGCCAGCAGCTTAGAACTAGCCGCCTACGAGCAGTACTTC. The full variable domain, its missing parts supplied by reference TRBV11-3 and TRBJ2-7, is EAGVVQSPRYKIIEKKQPVAFWCNPISGHNTLYWYLQNLGQGPELLIRYENEEAVDDSQLPKDRFSAERLKGVDSTLKIQPAELGDSAVYLCASSLELAAYEQYFGPGTRLTVT.

V is TRBV5-1 and J is TRBJ2-1; 7 bases line up with TRBD1. The CDR3 consists of 15 residues. Unmatched junction bases numbered 5, after V lost 0 bases and J lost 5 bases. Germline V gene sequence: CDR1 SGHRS, CDR2 YFSETQ. The DNA for the CDR3 is TGCGCCAGCAGCTTGGGACAGGGTGGGCACAATGAGCAGTTCTTC. It translates to CASSLGQGGHNEQFF.

J is TRBJ1-1 and V is TRBV27; D uncertain. Germline loops: CDR1 MNHEY, CDR2 SMNVEV (reference sequence). Trimming took 5 bases from V and 1 from J, leaving 8 bases between them. The CDR3 consists of 13 residues. DNA for the CDR3: TGTGCCAGCAGTCCCGCCGGGAACACTGAAGCTTTCTTT. Translated: CASSPAGNTEAFF.

The CDR3 DNA reads TGTGCCAGCAGCCGCTATAACCTGGGGGGCACTGAAGCTTTCTTT. Residues: CASSRYNLGGTEAFF. The chain carries TRBV11-2 and TRBJ1-1; tentative D call: TRBD1 (5 bases). Germline V gene data show CDR1 as SGHAT and CDR2 as FQNNGV. Trimming removed 5 bases from V and 4 bases from J, with 17 bases in between. This CDR3 is built from 15 residues. The entire variable domain, with the rest obtained from reference TRBV11-2 and TRBJ1-1, is as follows: EAGVAQSPRYKIIEKRQSVAFWCNPISGHATLYWYQQILGQGPKLLIQFQNNGVVDDSQLPKDRFSAERLKGVDSTLKIQPAKLEDSAVYLCASSRYNLGGTEAFFGQGTRLTVV.

The chain has TRBV4-3 and TRBJ1-3; D perhaps matches TRBD2 (7 bases). The DNA matches TRBJ2-2 better at its end, which makes the J call doubtful. Germline CDR1 and CDR2: LGHNA and YSLEER. The CDR3 covers 16 residues. The CDR3 here is CASSPGGGRLSGELFF. The DNA of the CDR3 is TGCGCCAGCAGCCCGGGGGGCGGGAGATTATCCGGGGAGCTGTTTTTT.

The table lists this clone with a count of one. The rearrangement links TRBV19 to TRBJ2-1; D might be TRBD1 (5 bases). Germline V gene sequence: CDR1 LNHDA, CDR2 SQIVND (reference sequence). The CDR3 covers 13 residues. The V end was cut by 1 base, the J end by 6 bases, with 7 bases between. This chain's CDR3 is CASSIARANEQFF. In DNA, the CDR3 is TGTGCCAGTAGTATAGCCAGGGCCAATGAGCAGTTCTTC.

This chain uses TRBV5-6 with TRBJ2-3, with a weak D call TRBD2 (5 bases). The CDR3 has 14 residues. Between the trimmed V and J ends, which lost 4 bases and 2 bases, there was a span of 11 bases. From germline, CDR1 is SGHDT and CDR2 YYEEEE. This chain's CDR3 is CASSRGKLTDTQYF. The CDR3 nucleotides are TGTGCCAGCAGCAGAGGGAAGCTCACAGATACGCAGTATTTT.

CDR3 sequence reads: CASSLGQITGELFF. The CDR3 coding sequence is TGTGCCAGCAGCTTGGGACAAATCACCGGGGAGCTGTTTTTT. V and J are TRBV11-2 and TRBJ2-2; perhaps TRBD1 as D (6 bases). The CDR3 totals 14 residues. Between the trimmed V and J ends, which lost 3 bases and 4 bases, there was a span of 9 bases. Germline assignment: CDR1 SGHAT and CDR2 FQNNGV.

The chain has TRBV15 and TRBJ2-3; 9 nucleotides agree with TRBD2. This CDR3 has 16 residues. Germline CDR1 reads LNHNV; CDR2 reads YYDKDF (reference sequence). With V trimmed by 1 base and J by 0 bases, 2 bases remained unmatched. The CDR3 region has the DNA TGTGCCACCAGCAGAGGACTAGCGGCCAGCACAGATACGCAGTATTTT. This translates into CATSRGLAASTDTQYF.

This sequence joins TRBV27 and TRBJ2-3, with 8 bases aligning to TRBD2. Germline CDR1 reads MNHEY; CDR2 reads SMNVEV (reference sequence). CDR3 length equals 17 residues. V was clipped by 8 bases and J by 4 bases; unmatched bases: 17. The CDR3 is CASQPKLAALDSDTQYF. The DNA for the CDR3 is TGTGCCAGCCAACCCAAACTAGCGGCTCTTGATTCAGATACGCAGTATTTT.

The V and J genes are TRBV4-2 and TRBJ1-1; D unresolved. V was cut by 0 bases and J by 1 base, with 12 bases left in between. Germline V gene sequence: CDR1 LGHNA, CDR2 YNFKEQ. The CDR3 is made up of 16 amino acids. CDR3 loop: CASSQEFGSWNTEAFF. CDR3 nucleotides: TGTGCCAGCAGCCAAGAATTCGGGAGCTGGAACACTGAAGCTTTCTTT.

V is TRBV10-3 and J is TRBJ2-2; D remains unclear. This CDR3 has 15 amino acids. V lost 0 bases and J lost 1, with 6 bases in between. Germline assignment: CDR1 ENHRY and CDR2 SYGVKD. This CDR3 is CAISESRGNTGELFF. For the CDR3, the DNA is TGTGCCATCAGTGAGTCACGCGGGAACACCGGGGAGCTGTTTTTT.

This chain connects TRBV18 to TRBJ1-5; D is ambiguous. The V end lost 1 base, the J end lost 0 bases, and 4 bases lay between the germline ends. This CDR3 has 14 residues. The germline gives CDR1 KGHSH, CDR2 LQKENI. The CDR3 region is CASSPLSSNQPQHF. The CDR3, as DNA: TGTGCCAGCTCACCACTCAGTAGCAATCAGCCCCAGCATTTT.

This chain connects TRBV30 to TRBJ1-6; D ambiguous. Trimming left V 2 bases short and J 8 bases short, with 22 bases between. The length of the CDR3 is 17 residues. Germline V lookup: CDR1 GTSNPN, CDR2 SVGIG (reference sequence). The CDR3 spells CAWSPTPPAMEDSPLHF. The CDR3 DNA reads TGTGCCTGGAGTCCTACCCCCCCCGCGATGGAGGATTCACCCCTCCACTTT.

The rearrangement joins TRBV4-3 to TRBJ1-1, with a weak D call TRBD1 (6 bases). The CDR3 runs 14 residues. V was clipped by 9 bases and J by 4 bases, with 18 bases between them. CDR1 and CDR2 (germline): LGHNA, YSLEER. This CDR3 is CASSGGDTGTEAFF. In nucleotides, the CDR3 is TGCGCCAGTTCGGGGGGGGACACGGGCACTGAAGCTTTCTTT.

This chain uses TRBV7-8 with TRBJ2-1; possibly TRBD2 for D (6 bases). With 1 base removed from V and 4 bases from J, the gap between germline ends came to 20 bases. CDR3 size: 18 residues. Looked up from germline, CDR1 is SGHVS and CDR2 is FQNEAQ. As DNA, the CDR3 is TGTGCCAGCAGCTTAGGGAGGGATTCGGCTAATCGGTACAATGAGCAGTTCTTC. Its protein product is CASSLGRDSANRYNEQFF.